This TCR beta chain was recorded in a study of shared clonotypes between healthy human individuals. Germline V gene lookup returns CDR1 SGDLS and CDR2 YYNGEE. This CDR3 comprises 14 residues. The germline V and J ends were trimmed by 2 bases and 5 bases, with 13 bases remaining between them. This clone was seen just once. Profiled with immunoSEQ multiplex PCR; TCRdb holds only in-frame clones, not every one. The sample shows 650,000 to 700,000 clones, around 91% of them seen only once. The chain carries TRBV9 and TRBJ2-5; D unclear. What was sequenced was memory CD8+ T cells from PBMCs. Documented subset: CD45RO+ cells pooled with CCR7-negative TemRA cells. This TCR derives from a man aged 18 to 35 in good health. Some clones in this sample may be carry-over from other donors' samples. The CDR3 is CASSVGSSQETQYF. The CDR3 coding sequence is TGTGCCAGCAGCGTGGGTTCTTCCCAGGAGACCCAGTACTTC.